These 5 T cell receptor beta chains were all obtained from the same sample, sequenced in a study of CD8 T cells in Susac syndrome. RNA, at about 0.45 to 1 ug, was reverse transcribed with random hexamers. TCRdb re-analysed the immunoSEQ multiplex PCR reads in MiXCR, keeping a single row per CDR3 protein. The sample has approximately 170,000 distinct CDR3 sequences, around 90% seen once. The sequenced sample consisted of CD4+ T cells from PBMCs. The source is a human donor in good health.

The CDR3 bases are TGTGCCAGCAGCTCGGGCCACGGAACCAAAAACATTCAGTACTTC. Its protein product is CASSSGHGTKNIQYF. This chain joins TRBV11-2 and TRBJ2-4; D is undetermined. In germline, CDR1 is SGHAT, CDR2 FQNNGV. The CDR3 sequence is 15 residues long. Trimming took off 4 bases at V and 2 bases at J, with 12 bases between the two ends. The full variable domain, rest sourced from reference TRBV11-2 and TRBJ2-4, is EAGVAQSPRYKIIEKRQSVAFWCNPISGHATLYWYQQILGQGPKLLIQFQNNGVVDDSQLPKDRFSAERLKGVDSTLKIQPAKLEDSAVYLCASSSGHGTKNIQYFGAGTRLSVL.

This chain joins TRBV19 and TRBJ1-2, with a tentative D call TRBD1 (5 bases). V was cut by 4 bases and J by 5 bases, with 20 bases left in between. This CDR3 comprises 16 residues. CDR1 and CDR2 from the germline V gene are LNHDA and SQIVND (reference sequence). Here the CDR3 DNA reads TGTGCCAGTAGTAACGGACCGGGACCCCTATTGTATGGCTACACCTTC. This codes for CASSNGPGPLLYGYTF.

This clonotype is a singleton in its sample. The J gene is TRBJ2-3, the V gene TRBV4-3; a possible D gene is TRBD2 (6 bases). V lost 2 bases, J lost 4 bases, and 25 bases lay in between. Germline CDR1 LGHNA, CDR2 YSLEER. The CDR3 runs 19 residues. DNA of the CDR3: TGCGCCAGCAGCCAACCCTGGGTGGTGGGGGGAAAGGGCGCAGATACGCAGTATTTT. Its translation: CASSQPWVVGGKGADTQYF.

This sequence joins TRBV19 and TRBJ2-3; 11 bases fit TRBD1. The CDR3 is made up of 15 amino acids. From germline, CDR1 is LNHDA and CDR2 SQIVND (reference sequence). Losses at the gene ends were 7 bases for V and 1 base for J; bases not matched to a gene: 4. This CDR3 reads CASTSGQGGTDTQYF. The CDR3 nucleotides are TGTGCCAGTACCTCGGGACAGGGGGGCACAGATACGCAGTATTTT.

The chain carries TRBV29-1 and TRBJ1-4; D uncertain. Germline CDR1 reads SQVTM; CDR2 reads ANQGSEA. Trimming pared 4 bases from V and 0 bases from J, leaving 9 bases between. The CDR3 length is 14 residues. The CDR3 DNA follows: TGCAGCGTTGGTCAGGAGCCAACTAATGAAAAACTGTTTTTT. Encoded protein: CSVGQEPTNEKLFF.